The clone carrying this T cell receptor (beta chain) was seen ten or more times. Antigen: not known. These data belong to a study of CD8 T cells in ankylosing spondylitis. TCR beta libraries were made by quantitative 5'-RACE with molecular barcodes. Using its own MiXCR run on the 5' RACE reads, TCRdb lists one record per CDR3 protein. The sample has 240,000 or so distinct CDR3 sequences, around 10% seen once. Findings and limits, study-wide: Certain motif variants had earlier been reported in reactive arthritis synovial fluid and blood. Ankylosing spondylitis blood seemed to carry a telltale TCR beta motif made of eight highly homologous variants. Researchers report that disease-linked clones proved CD8+ and relatively rare in peripheral blood.

CDR3 size: 14 residues. Germline V gene sequence: CDR1 SGHAT, CDR2 FQNNGV. Trimming at V came to 5 bases and at J to 7 bases, leaving 5 bases not matched to a gene. Sequenced material: blood, either unsorted or a sorted T cell fraction (not recorded which). The rearrangement joins TRBV11-2 to TRBJ1-6; 7 positions match TRBD1. The receptor was derived from a male donor with ankylosing spondylitis or in good health (not recorded which). CDR3 sequence reads: CASSPTGRNSPLHF. In DNA, the CDR3 is TGTGCCAGCAGCCCGACAGGGAGGAATTCACCCCTCCACTTT.